This TCR beta chain appears in the sequencing data of a study of identical twins. Per the germline V gene, CDR1 is DFQATT and CDR2 is SNEGSKA (reference sequence). With 5 bases removed from V and 2 bases from J, the gap between germline ends came to 15 bases. The CDR3 is 14 residues long. This clonotype was picked up a small number of times. TCRdb recomputed calls from the 5' RACE reads with MiXCR, one row per CDR3 protein. The table shows around 490,000 distinct CDR3 sequences, with over 12% occurring only once. The data also belong to a second study, concerning yellow fever vaccine responses in identical twins.

This chain connects TRBV20-1 to TRBJ2-5; D perhaps matches TRBD2 (6 bases). Sequencing was carried out using CD4+ T cells sorted from blood. This receptor was identified in a woman younger than 35 in good health. The CDR3 DNA is TGCAGTGCTGGAGGGGTAGGCCCTCAAGAGACCCAGTACTTC. Its protein product is CSAGGVGPQETQYF.